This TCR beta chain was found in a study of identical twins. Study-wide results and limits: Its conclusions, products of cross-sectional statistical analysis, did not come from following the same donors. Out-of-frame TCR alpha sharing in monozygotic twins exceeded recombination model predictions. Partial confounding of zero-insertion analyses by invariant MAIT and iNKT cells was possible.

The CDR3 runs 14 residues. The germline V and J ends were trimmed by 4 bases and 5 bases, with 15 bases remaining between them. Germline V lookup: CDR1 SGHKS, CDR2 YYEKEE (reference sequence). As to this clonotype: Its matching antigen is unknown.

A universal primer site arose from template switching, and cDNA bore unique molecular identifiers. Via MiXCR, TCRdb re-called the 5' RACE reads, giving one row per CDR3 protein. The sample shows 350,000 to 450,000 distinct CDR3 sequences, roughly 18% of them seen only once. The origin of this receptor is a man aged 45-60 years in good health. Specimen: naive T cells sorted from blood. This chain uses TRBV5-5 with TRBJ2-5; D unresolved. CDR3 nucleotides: TGTGCCAGCAGCCCTCTGGCGTCCCGGGAGACCCAGTACTTC. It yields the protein CASSPLASRETQYF.